This TCR beta chain stems from a study of blood T cell repertoires in COVID-19. The germline V gene has CDR1 SGHTA and CDR2 FQGNSA. V was pared by 5 bases and J by 4 bases, with 9 bases between. The CDR3 contains 13 residues. As processed by the authors: Amplified reference gene primers provided the basis for estimating nucleated cell counts. Here immunoSEQ multiplex PCR was the method, and the copy in TCRdb shows in-frame clones only, minus some. V, J and clone size derive from that table, while D and trimming were established from the DNA sequence. The table lists about 250,000 clones, around 85% of them singletons.

This TCR was recovered from a human donor with COVID-19, enrolled during active disease. The donor label of this sample is uncertain. The chain uses TRBV7-2 and TRBJ2-1; D gene unclear. The sample consisted of peripheral blood. CDR3 DNA: TGTGCCAGCAGCCTAGTAGATTACAATGAGCAGTTCTTC. Translation: CASSLVDYNEQFF. Based on the CDR3 plus reference TRBV7-2 and TRBJ2-1, the full variable domain is GAGVSQSPSNKVTEKGKDVELRCDPISGHTALYWYRQSLGQGLEFLIYFQGNSAPDKSGLPSDRFSAERTGGSVSTLTIQRTQQEDSAVYLCASSLVDYNEQFFGPGTRLTVL.